These 19 T cell receptor beta chains originate from one sample sequenced in a study of breast tumors, draining lymph nodes, adjacent tissues. Axillary draining lymph nodes of breast cancer patients supplied the node samples. TCRdb fed the multiplex PCR reads into MiXCR, producing one record per CDR3 protein. Among approximately 150,000 distinct CDR3 sequences listed, 25% to 40% were seen once. Sequencing was carried out using axillary lymph node tissue. The receptors here all came from a female donor with breast cancer. Some clones in this sample may be carry-over from other donors' samples.

This chain uses TRBV4-1 with TRBJ2-7; 8 bases match TRBD1. This CDR3 has 14 residues. V was clipped by 7 bases and J by 2 bases; unmatched bases: 7. CDR1 is MGHRA, CDR2 YSYEKL, per germline. CDR3 amino acids: CASIRPGGPYEQYF. The CDR3 DNA reads TGCGCCAGCATCCGGCCAGGGGGCCCCTACGAGCAGTACTTC.

This clonotype was counted a single time. A much bigger clone sits one base away, suggesting this may be a read error. The chain is built from TRBV28 and TRBJ2-6; D unclear. This CDR3 spans 19 amino acids. Per the germline V gene, CDR1 is MDHEN and CDR2 is SYDVKM. The CDR3 DNA follows: TGTACCAGCAGCCGCTTAGGGATAGCAAGACCGGCTGGGGCCAACGTCCTGACTTTC. It codes for CTSSRLGIARPAGANVLTF.

This clonotype has a count of ten or more. The junction differs from germline at one of its ends, possibly a read error. The chain is built from TRBV7-7 and TRBJ2-5, with 13 positions matching TRBD2. The CDR3 totals 16 residues. Per germline, CDR1 SSHAT and CDR2 FNYEAQ (reference sequence). CDR3 coding DNA: TGTGCTAGCAGCGTCACCACTAGCGGGGGGGCGCAGACCCAGTACTTC. Translated, it gives CASSVTTSGGAQTQYF.

There are many counts of this clonotype. The chain recombines TRBV7-2 with TRBJ2-1; 11 nucleotides agree with TRBD2. The germline V gene has CDR1 SGHTA and CDR2 FQGNSA. This CDR3 region has 18 residues. J was trimmed by 5 bases and V by 6 bases; bases with no gene match: 15. The CDR3 DNA is TGTGCCAGCAGTTTGGTGATAGCGGGAGGGCCGGGGAACAATGAGCAGTTCTTC. It is translated as CASSLVIAGGPGNNEQFF.

The count of this clonotype is one. The rearrangement links TRBV7-9 to TRBJ1-1, with D maybe TRBD1 (6 bases). Trimming took off 6 bases at V and 1 base at J, with 12 bases between the two ends. Germline CDR1 reads SEHNR; CDR2 reads FQNEAQ (reference sequence). CDR3 length equals 14 residues. The CDR3 is CASRRGTQNTEAFF. CDR3 nucleotides: TGTGCCAGCAGGCGAGGGACACAGAACACTGAAGCTTTCTTT.

This clonotype was picked up many times. The chain employs TRBV7-2 and TRBJ2-2; 7 bases fit TRBD1. This CDR3 has 15 amino acids. The germline V gene encodes CDR1 SGHTA and CDR2 FQGNSA. With 6 bases clipped from V and 5 bases from J, the junction kept 9 bases outside the gene matches. The CDR3 is CASRAPGQSTGELFF. The DNA for the CDR3 is TGTGCCAGCAGAGCACCGGGACAGTCAACCGGGGAGCTGTTTTTT.

This clonotype was found many times. With a much larger clone just one base away, this may be a read error. Since no conserved phenylalanine or tryptophan closes the CDR3, a read error is the likely cause. V and J are TRBV9 and TRBJ2-5; the D gene is possibly TRBD2 (7 bases). V was cut by 3 bases and J by 6 bases, with 12 bases left in between. The germline V gene encodes CDR1 SGDLS and CDR2 YYNGEE. The length of the CDR3 is 13 residues. The CDR3 sequence: CASSETGTKTQYS. The CDR3 DNA is TGTGCCAGCAGCGAAACAGGGACTAAGACCCAGTACTCC.

The CDR3 sequence: CASRGGPGNPTKVEQYF. The CDR3 DNA reads TGTGCCAGCAGGGGTGGGCCCGGGAACCCAACTAAGGTCGAGCAGTACTTC. The V gene is TRBV28, the J gene TRBJ2-7; D possibly corresponds to TRBD2 (5 bases). CDR1 MDHEN and CDR2 SYDVKM come from the germline V gene. There are 17 residues in the CDR3. Deletions cut 6 bases from V and 6 bases from J, with 27 bases between.

This clonotype was picked up one time. The rearrangement joins TRBV4-2 to TRBJ1-4, with 7 bases matching TRBD1. Trimming cost V 4 bases and J 5 bases; bases outside gene matches: 4. Germline CDR1 reads LGHNA; CDR2 reads YNFKEQ. This CDR3 has 14 residues. The chain's CDR3 is CASSPMTGNEKLFF. The DNA for the CDR3 is TGTGCCAGCAGCCCGATGACAGGGAATGAAAAACTGTTTTTT.

This clonotype was detected many times. The chain uses TRBV4-1 and TRBJ1-3, with 8 bases identical to TRBD1. The CDR3 is 15 amino acids. Germline-derived CDR1 and CDR2 are MGHRA and YSYEKL. With 0 bases clipped from V and 3 bases from J, the junction kept 1 base outside the gene matches. CDR3 DNA: TGCGCCAGCAGCCAAGAGGACAGGGATGGAAACACCATATATTTT. Translating gives CASSQEDRDGNTIYF.

This clonotype occurred many times. CDR3: CATSRDLAQETQYF. CDR3 coding DNA: TGTGCCACCAGCAGAGATTTGGCTCAAGAGACCCAGTACTTC. V is TRBV15 and J is TRBJ2-5, with no clear D. This CDR3 has 14 amino acids. The V gene lost 0 bases and the J gene lost 2 bases, with 7 bases spanning the gap. Per the germline V gene, CDR1 is LNHNV and CDR2 is YYDKDF (reference sequence).

About this clonotype itself: This could be a read error, since a much larger clone is one nucleotide away. The V call is TRBV6-7, the J call TRBJ1-6, with D uncertain. TRBV6-7 is an ORF for which the function is uncertain. The ends were cut back, 5 bases at V and 6 bases at J, with 23 bases in the middle. The CDR3 is made up of 18 amino acids. CDR3 bases: TGTGCCAGCAGTCACCCCTGTAGTCCGCCGAAGGCTAATTCACCCCTCCACTTT. This gives the protein CASSHPCSPPKANSPLHF.

This clonotype was recorded many times. The rearrangement joins TRBV6-2 or TRBV6-3 to TRBJ2-3; D is perhaps TRBD1 or TRBD2 (5 bases each). The CDR3 consists of 16 residues. Germline V lookup: CDR1 MNHEY, CDR2 SVGEGT. V lost 0 bases to trimming and J lost 0 bases, with 10 bases between them. The CDR3 region is CASSYSRGGSTDTQYF. The CDR3 region has the DNA TGTGCCAGCAGTTACTCGAGGGGCGGTAGCACAGATACGCAGTATTTT.

This chain links TRBV6-2 or TRBV6-3 with TRBJ2-1; 10 positions match TRBD1. The CDR3 length is 16 residues. Unmatched junction bases numbered 9, after V lost 4 bases and J lost 6 bases. From germline, CDR1 is MNHEY and CDR2 SVGEGT. CDR3 region: CASSSTGTGAGNEQFF. The CDR3 bases are TGTGCCAGCAGTTCCACCGGGACAGGGGCTGGCAATGAGCAGTTCTTC.

The table lists this clonotype with many counts. The genes are TRBV19 and TRBJ2-1, with 14 positions matching TRBD2. The CDR3 loop spans 18 amino acids. Germline-derived CDR1 and CDR2 are LNHDA and SQIVND (reference sequence). V trimming: 3 bases; J trimming: 3 bases; junction bases outside the gene matches: 7. This CDR3 reads CASSMGLAGVFNYNEQFF. In DNA, the CDR3 is TGTGCCAGTAGTATGGGACTAGCGGGAGTGTTTAACTACAATGAGCAGTTCTTC.

This clonotype has a count of ten or more. This chain joins TRBV7-2 and TRBJ2-1; 11 bases are shared with TRBD2. The V segment lost 3 bases and the J segment 0 bases; nucleotides outside the gene matches: 7. This CDR3 is built from 18 residues. Looked up from germline, CDR1 is SGHTA and CDR2 is FQGNSA. The CDR3 DNA is TGTGCCAGCAGCTTTACCGGGACTAGCGGACCCTCCTACAATGAGCAGTTCTTC. Its protein product is CASSFTGTSGPSYNEQFF.

This clonotype was seen ten or more times. This chain links TRBV20-1 with TRBJ1-3; 7 nucleotides match TRBD1. The CDR3 length is 15 residues. Losses at the gene ends were 5 bases for V and 0 bases for J; bases not matched to a gene: 7. From germline, CDR1 is DFQATT and CDR2 SNEGSKA (reference sequence). CDR3 sequence (DNA): TGCAGTGCTCAACGAGGGGACAGCTCTGGAAACACCATATATTTT. Translation gives CSAQRGDSSGNTIYF.

This clonotype was recorded many times. It may be a read error: a sequence one base away is much more abundant. The chain couples TRBV15 to TRBJ2-7; D remains ambiguous. The V gene's germline CDR1 is LNHNV and CDR2 YYDKDF (reference sequence). The CDR3 is 13 amino acids. Here the CDR3 reads CATGRDGAYEQYF. The CDR3 DNA follows: TGTGCCACCGGCAGAGATGGGGCCTACGAGCAGTACTTC.

There are many counts of this clonotype. The rearrangement joins TRBV7-6 to TRBJ2-4, with D perhaps TRBD1 or TRBD2 (5 bases each). The germline V and J ends were trimmed by 0 bases and 4 bases, with 13 bases remaining between them. CDR1 is SGHVS and CDR2 is FNYEAQ in the germline V gene. This CDR3 contains 16 residues. DNA of the CDR3: TGTGCCAGCAGCTTAGCTCCGGGAAGGACAAAAAACATTCAGTACTTC. Protein product: CASSLAPGRTKNIQYF.